This note documents a single T cell receptor (beta chain) sequence. No cognate antigen has been identified for it. No qualities accompany the bases; no much larger clone lies one base away. Other DNA sequences in this sample translate to the same CDR3. This entry comes from a study of shared clonotypes between healthy human individuals (dated by TCRdb to about 2020). Study-wide context: A few men and a couple of women, aged 18 to 49 years, made up the cohort. For each donor, three plates each were used for CD4 naive and CD4 memory, two plates were used for CD8 naive, and one plate was used for CD8 memory. The study deeply sequenced blood TCR repertoires of several healthy adults to estimate repertoire size and the extent of clonotype sharing between individuals. To increase sequencing depth and limit assay-specific biases, different laboratories used diverse techniques to prepare libraries and sequence TCR repertoires. Each donor's leukapheresis produced roughly between roughly 0.85 and 10 billion PBMCs. What the study reported, not specific to this receptor: Compared with non-shared clonotypes, the clonotypes found in all four sorted-subset donors had higher generation probabilities. Even with the large sequencing depth, rarefaction of the sorted-subset datasets indicated that sequencing was incomplete. Because the study included only a small number of donors, the genetic and exposure-history diversity represented was limited. Pairwise subsampling led to the expectation that sequencing depth would affect the degree of clonotype sharing among donors. Naive subsets generally had larger estimated clonotype richness than memory subsets did. Approximately 5% of naive CD4, around 3.5% of naive CD8, approximately 2.2% of memory CD4, and 0.4% of memory CD8 clonotypes were shared across several donors. Sampling was restricted to blood, and TCR repertoires in tissues likely differ from the TCR repertoires found in blood.

Unmatched junction bases come to 5, with V trimmed by 1 base and J by 4 bases. Per the germline V gene (reference sequence), SEHNR is the CDR1 and FQNEAQ is the CDR2. The CDR3, from cysteine to phenylalanine, totals 15 residues. CDR3 DNA only is kept here, 45 bases in frame from base 1. For the CD8 naive samples, CD45RO-negative cells were positively selected for CCR7, yielding a CD45RA+CCR7+ population from which TemRA cells were excluded. The donors were healthy, HIV-negative adults with no recently reported acute infections or vaccinations. Every donor was a Caucasian adult living in Nashville, Tennessee, USA. Blood was obtained by leukapheresis, after which PBMCs were separated by Ficoll-Histopaque density gradient centrifugation and cryopreserved in liquid nitrogen vapor phase. Analytical flow cytometry was used to check the purity and quantity of each magnetically sorted T cell population. Genomic DNA was isolated from every sorted fraction and measured by UV absorbance on a Nanodrop 2000c.

TCR CDR3 regions were amplified from genomic DNA by multiplex PCR using the deep immunoSEQ assay. Genomic DNA extracted from each cell subset was distributed evenly over all wells of several immunoSEQ 96-well plates, and each plate served as one replicate. For sorted subsets, about 200 ng genomic DNA, equal to 30,000 to 35,000 T cell genomes, was loaded into each replicate PCR. Purified libraries were measured with a Qubit 3.0 fluorometer, size-checked on a Bioanalyzer 2100, and measured again with the KAPA Library Quantification kit. A separate single-read 150-cycle Illumina NextSeq 550 flow cell was used to sequence each immunoSEQ 96-well plate. The authors processed their data as follows. Because the immunoSEQ output included only junctional sequences and no quality scores, the filtering could not be the same as the filtering used for full-length reads. Sequences were annotated with PyIR, a Python wrapper for IgBLAST v1.9, using IMGT germline references to assign V/J genes and CDR3. Reads with weak V/J assignments (E-value above 1e-6), missing CDR3, stop codons, out-of-frame junctions, or ambiguous translated residues were removed. V3J clonotypes were defined as sequences sharing an identical inferred V gene, J gene, and CDR3 amino acid sequence. Percentage overlap between repertoires was calculated by dividing the number of shared unique clonotypes by the size of the smaller repertoire. Richness of each repertoire was evaluated using RTK rarefaction, the Chao1 estimator, and Recon v2.1 estimates of unobserved clonotypes. Generation probabilities were computed with OLGA for all TCRbeta clonotypes obtained by the gDNA method from several donors. This immuneACCESS table, as held by TCRdb, lists in-frame sequences with V and J called but not all clones. Of the missing ones, under half trace to an unresolved V gene in checked studies; the others have no known cause. V, J and clone size reflect that table, while D and trimming were determined from the DNA. Present in this sample are some 630,000 clones, about 96% of which were seen just once. The ten largest account for 0.11% of the sample.

This receptor chain uses TRBV7-9 and TRBJ2-3; 7 nucleotides in the junction match TRBD2. This receptor was identified in a woman in her twenties or thirties in good health. The sequencing sample was made of naive CD8+ T cells sorted from blood. This sample's cell subset or site label indicates: CD45RA+CCR7+. The DNA reads TGTGCCAGCAGCTTAGTTTCGGGAGGTGCAGATACGCAGTATTTT. Translation gives CASSLVSGGADTQYF.